This TCR beta chain came from a study of kidney transplant recipient with SARS-CoV-2 infection. This clonotype showed up many times. One entry per CDR3 protein results from TCRdb running MiXCR on the reads. This sample has about 250,000 distinct CDR3 sequences, with around 26% found just once. The CDR3 covers 14 residues. Germline CDR1 reads KGHDR; CDR2 reads SFDVKD. V shed 6 bases and J shed 0 bases, with 11 bases lying between them. The sequencing used a blood sample, collected at baseline and between days 110 and 120 from a kidney transplant recipient. The TCR sequence derives from a male patient aged 25-45 years who had COVID-19 and was a kidney transplant recipient. Part of the T cell pool may stem from the graft donor. The chain carries TRBV24-1 and TRBJ2-7, with D possibly TRBD2 on 6 matching bases. The CDR3 DNA reads TGTGCCACCAGTAGAGGGAGGAGCTCCTACGAGCAGTACTTC. Its translation: CATSRGRSSYEQYF.